This passage covers 18 T cell receptor beta chains from one sample sequenced in a study of cytomegalovirus exposure and HLA in healthy donors. Amplification used 60 Vbeta primers and 13 Jbeta primers. Only in-frame clones appear in the TCRdb table, and some are missing; sequencing was by immunoSEQ multiplex PCR. The profile shows roughly 70,000 clones, about 74% of them singletons. The sequenced sample was PBMCs. These receptors originate from a human donor in good health.

The chain is built from TRBV30 and TRBJ1-3, with D maybe TRBD1 (5 bases). Trimming took 8 bases from V and 4 from J, leaving 15 bases between them. The V gene's germline CDR1 is GTSNPN and CDR2 SVGIG (reference sequence). The CDR3 is 13 residues long. In nucleotides, the CDR3 is TGTGCCCTCCCTGGGGGGGACGGAAACACCATATATTTT. It is translated as CALPGGDGNTIYF.

The chain employs TRBV18 and TRBJ1-5; 7 nucleotides match TRBD1. V dropped 3 bases and J dropped 4; count of bases not matched to a gene: 9. The CDR3 spans 16 residues. Germline V lookup: CDR1 KGHSH, CDR2 LQKENI. The CDR3 nucleotides read TGTGCCAGCTCACCGTTAGGGGGCGCGAGGAATCAGCCCCAGCATTTT. It yields the protein CASSPLGGARNQPQHF.

The rearrangement links TRBV19 to TRBJ1-1; 7 bases map to TRBD1. CDR3 size: 13 residues. V lost 10 bases and J lost 0; bases outside the gene matches: 5. CDR1 is LNHDA, CDR2 SQIVND, per germline (reference sequence). CDR3 amino acids: CATSTGLNTEAFF. The CDR3, as DNA: TGTGCCACCTCGACAGGGCTGAACACTGAAGCTTTCTTT.

This clone was recorded a few times. J is TRBJ2-7 and V is TRBV6-1; TRBD1 matches at 7 bases. Germline V gene lookup returns CDR1 MNHNS and CDR2 SASEGT. This CDR3 has 14 amino acids. J was trimmed by 1 base and V by 6 bases; bases with no gene match: 6. The CDR3 coding sequence is TGTGCCAGCAGACTTGGACAGGATTCCTACGAGCAGTACTTC. Amino acid sequence: CASRLGQDSYEQYF.

This clone was detected only once. J is TRBJ2-2 and V is TRBV10-1, with no clear D. This CDR3 is built from 16 residues. Germline values: CDR1 WNHNN, CDR2 SYGVQD (reference sequence). Trimming pared 6 bases from V and 0 bases from J, leaving 14 bases between. Written as DNA, the CDR3 is TGCGCCAGCAGCCCCTCGGTAGCAACGAACACCGGGGAGCTGTTTTTT. Its protein product is CASSPSVATNTGELFF.

This clone has just a few counts. The chain links TRBV5-4 to TRBJ2-5; 8 bases fit TRBD1. The CDR3 consists of 14 residues. V shed 3 bases and J 8 bases; nucleotides not matched to a gene: 9. Per the germline V gene, CDR1 is SGHNT and CDR2 is YYREEE (reference sequence). The CDR3 DNA is TGTGCCAGCAGCTCGGGACAGGACCGACGTACCCAGTACTTC. It yields the protein CASSSGQDRRTQYF. The variable domain in full, with the rest retrieved from reference TRBV5-4 and TRBJ2-5, is ETGVTQSPTHLIKTRGQQVTLRCSSQSGHNTVSWYQQALGQGPQFIFQYYREEENGRGNFPPRFSGLQFPNYSSELNVNALELDDSALYLCASSSGQDRRTQYFGPGTRLLVL.

V gene TRBV5-6 combines with J gene TRBJ1-2; 8 bases fit TRBD1. The CDR3 contains 13 residues. Germline CDR1 is SGHDT and CDR2 is YYEEEE. Unmatched junction bases numbered 9, after V lost 8 bases and J lost 6 bases. The CDR3 spells CASRWTGKDGYTF. In DNA form, the CDR3 reads TGTGCCAGTAGATGGACAGGGAAAGATGGCTACACCTTC.

CDR3 in amino acids: CASSLYGDLRETQYF. The CDR3 DNA reads TGCGCCAGCAGCTTGTACGGAGACCTGCGGGAGACCCAGTACTTC. The chain combines TRBV5-1 with TRBJ2-5; D not certain. The V end lost 1 base, the J end lost 5 bases, and 15 bases lay between the germline ends. The CDR3 spans 15 residues. Germline CDR1 reads SGHRS; CDR2 reads YFSETQ. Looking up the rest from reference TRBV5-1 and TRBJ2-5 gives the full variable domain: KAGVTQTPRYLIKTRGQQVTLSCSPISGHRSVSWYQQTPGQGLQFLFEYFSETQRNKGNFPGRFSGRQFSNSRSEMNVSTLELGDSALYLCASSLYGDLRETQYFGPGTRLLVL.

The CDR3 DNA follows: TGTGCCAGCTCACCAAGACAGGCCGAGTCCTATGGCTACACCTTC. Translation gives CASSPRQAESYGYTF. The genes are TRBV18 and TRBJ1-2, with a tentative D call TRBD1 (6 bases). Trimming took 2 bases from V and 4 from J, leaving 14 bases between them. The germline V gene has CDR1 KGHSH and CDR2 LQKENI. The CDR3 extends over 15 amino acids.

With regard to this clone: Other nucleotide sequences in the sample specify the same CDR3. V is TRBV2 and J is TRBJ1-2, with D uncertain. V lost 5 bases to trimming and J lost 3 bases, with 10 bases between them. CDR3 length: 13 residues. Germline-derived CDR1 and CDR2 are SNHLY and FYNNEI. The CDR3 DNA sequence: TGTGCCAGCAGTCCCCGCCAGGACTATGGCTACACCTTC. It translates to CASSPRQDYGYTF.

There are a few counts of this clone. This chain links TRBV5-5 with TRBJ2-1; 12 bases line up with TRBD2. Trimming took 5 bases from V and 2 from J; bases not matched to a gene: 8. The V gene's germline CDR1 is SGHKS and CDR2 YYEKEE (reference sequence). CDR3 size: 17 residues. Here the CDR3 DNA reads TGTGCCAGCAGATCCAGACTAGCGGGGGTCACCTACAATGAGCAGTTCTTC. Translated: CASRSRLAGVTYNEQFF.

This clone came up a few times. The chain has TRBV9 and TRBJ2-1; a possible D gene is TRBD1 (5 bases). Trimming shortened V by 3 bases and J by 7 bases, and 5 bases separated the two germline ends. Germline CDR1 SGDLS, CDR2 YYNGEE. This CDR3 comprises 11 residues. In nucleotides, the CDR3 is TGTGCCAGCAGCGAGGGGAATGAGCAGTTCTTC. This codes for CASSEGNEQFF.

The V gene is TRBV19, the J gene TRBJ1-1, with D hard to call. Germline CDR1 is LNHDA and CDR2 is SQIVND (reference sequence). V shed 7 bases and J shed 4 bases, with 13 bases lying between them. The CDR3 has 13 residues. The CDR3 is CASNGGLPTEAFF. Here the CDR3 DNA reads TGTGCCAGTAATGGAGGCCTCCCCACTGAAGCTTTCTTT. Based on the CDR3 plus reference TRBV19 and TRBJ1-1, the full variable domain is DGGITQSPKYLFRKEGQNVTLSCEQNLNHDAMYWYRQDPGQGLRLIYYSQIVNDFQKGDIAEGYSVSREKKESFPLTVTSAQKNPTAFYLCASNGGLPTEAFFGQGTRLTVV.

This clone is a singleton in its sample. The chain couples TRBV29-1 to TRBJ2-3; D is possibly TRBD1 (6 bases). The CDR3 totals 15 residues. Trimming stripped 4 bases from V and 2 bases from J, with 16 bases between. Germline V CDR1 and CDR2: SQVTM, ANQGSEA. Here the CDR3 DNA reads TGCAGCGTTGTTCAGGGGCCGGTGCTCACAGATACGCAGTATTTT. Protein sequence: CSVVQGPVLTDTQYF.

CDR3 DNA: TGTGCCAGCAGTTACGGGCAGGGGGAGGACGAGCAGTACTTC. It is translated as CASSYGQGEDEQYF. This sequence joins TRBV6-6 and TRBJ2-7; D may be TRBD1 (7 bases). V lost 2 bases, J lost 5 bases, and 13 bases lay in between. The germline V gene has CDR1 MNHNY and CDR2 SVGAGI (reference sequence). The CDR3 consists of 14 residues.

The V call is TRBV4-1, the J call TRBJ2-1, with a possible D match to TRBD2 (6 bases). CDR3 size: 17 residues. V lost 2 bases, J lost 0 bases, and 14 bases lay in between. Germline V gene data show CDR1 as MGHRA and CDR2 as YSYEKL. Here the CDR3 reads CASSQRGGTPSYNEQFF. The DNA of the CDR3 is TGCGCCAGCAGCCAAAGGGGCGGGACTCCCTCCTACAATGAGCAGTTCTTC.

This rearrangement joins TRBV6-1 to TRBJ2-5; TRBD2 matches 9 bases. This CDR3 is 14 amino acids long. Germline V CDR1 and CDR2: MNHNS, SASEGT. Losses at the gene ends were 4 bases for V and 5 bases for J; bases not matched to a gene: 5. The CDR3 region is CASSVAGVGETQYF. Written as DNA, the CDR3 is TGTGCCAGCAGTGTAGCGGGAGTGGGGGAGACCCAGTACTTC.

This clone was observed once. The J gene is TRBJ1-1, the V gene TRBV5-1; D is unresolved. The germline V and J ends were trimmed by 0 bases and 1 base, with 13 bases remaining between them. The CDR3 has 16 amino acids. Germline CDR1 is SGHRS and CDR2 is YFSETQ. For the CDR3, the DNA is TGCGCCAGCAGCTTGGATCAGGACGGGAAGAACACTGAAGCTTTCTTT. Residues: CASSLDQDGKNTEAFF.